The present entry profiles one T cell receptor beta chain with its context. These data originate in a study of technical replicates of blood from several donors. CDR1 and CDR2 from the germline V gene are LNHDA and SQIVND (reference sequence). V was pared by 7 bases and J by 6 bases, with 4 bases of the junction left unmatched. This CDR3 is built from 14 residues. Sequenced by immunoSEQ multiplex PCR; TCRdb stores in-frame clones only, minus some. The sample records about 75,000 clones, around 97% being singletons. The chain couples TRBV19 to TRBJ1-5; 12 bases are a match to TRBD1. This TCR was sampled from a human donor in good health. The sequenced material came from T cells isolated from PBMCs. The CDR3 bases are TGTGCCAGTACGGGGACAGGGGGCGTTCAGCCCCAGCATTTT. It specifies CASTGTGGVQPQHF.